Reported below is one T cell receptor (beta chain). Its target is not known. Naivety among CD8 cells was defined by CD45RO negativity and positive CCR7 selection, thereby excluding terminally differentiated effector memory CD45RA+ cells. The data were taken from a study of shared clonotypes between healthy human individuals. Overall study: Three plates were used per donor for CD4 naive, three for CD4 memory, two for CD8 naive and one for CD8 memory.

Here immunoSEQ multiplex PCR was the method, and the copy in TCRdb shows in-frame clones only, minus some. The sample carries 1.5 million to 2.5 million clones, roughly 94% recorded once. The CDR3 has 14 amino acids. Germline V lookup: CDR1 MGHRA, CDR2 YSYEKL. The V and J ends lost 5 bases and 3 bases respectively, with 13 bases between them. Findings of the study overall: Roughly 5.3% of naive CD4 clonotypes were common to a handful of donors.

Specimen: naive CD8+ T cells sorted from blood. The TCR comes from a man younger than 35 in good health. The rearrangement uses TRBV4-1 and TRBJ1-1; D ambiguous. The CDR3 loop reads CASSLHKEYTEAFF. CDR3 bases: TGCGCCAGCAGCTTGCACAAGGAATACACTGAAGCTTTCTTT.